Listed here is a single T cell receptor beta chain. Its specificity is unknown. The donors were all healthy and Caucasian. CDR1 DFQATT and CDR2 SNEGSKA come from the germline V gene (reference sequence). Trimming took off 5 bases at V and 7 bases at J, with 8 bases between the two ends. CDR3 length equals 10 residues. Addition of a universal primer site occurred through template switching, and cDNA carried unique molecular identifiers. TCRdb redid the calling of the 5' RACE reads with MiXCR, one entry per CDR3 protein. The profile shows a few hundred thousand distinct CDR3 sequences, roughly an eighth of them singletons. These data are taken from a study of identical twins. Overall study findings and caveats: Within twin pairs, the out-of-frame alpha sequences they shared showed excess low generation probability. Insertions were reduced in abundant cord blood beta clonotypes but not in memory repertoires.

A further study also used this sample, focusing on yellow fever vaccine responses in identical twins.

This receptor was obtained from a woman aged 18-30 years in good health. J is TRBJ2-5 and V is TRBV20-1; D is uncertain. Sequencing was performed on CD4+ T cells sorted from blood. CDR3 amino acids: CSAPSVTQYF. CDR3 nucleotide sequence: TGCAGTGCTCCCTCCGTGACCCAGTACTTC.